This T cell receptor beta chain is drawn from a study of monozygotic twins with inflammatory bowel disease. Study-wide points: Possibly reflecting limited power, no difference in repertoire similarity was found between concordant and discordant twins. Data gave no support to a single strong signal or clonotype associated with IBD.

CDR1 and CDR2 from the germline V gene are GTSNPN and SVGIG (reference sequence). The CDR3 runs to 15 residues. TCRdb reprocessed the 5' RACE reads, with one entry per CDR3 protein and no DNA. The listing contains about 200,000 distinct CDR3 sequences. As regards this clonotype: Its antigen is unknown.

The sequencing input was blood. The TCR sequence derives from a human donor with ulcerative colitis or Crohn's disease, or a healthy co-twin of an affected twin (not recorded which). The J gene is TRBJ2-2, the V gene TRBV30; with no DNA, the TCRdb D assignment of TRBD1 cannot be verified. The CDR3 protein is CAWWPWQGETGELFF.